A selection of T cell receptor beta chains follows, all from one sample in a study of T cells in Graves' hyperthyroidism and ophthalmopathy. In TCRdb, the multiplex PCR reads were re-called with MiXCR into one record per CDR3 protein. Of approximately 490,000 distinct CDR3 sequences listed, 22% are singletons. The sample was blood. The receptors derive from a woman aged 70-85 years with Graves' ophthalmopathy. Each CDR3 is given with its conserved first and last residue. Fields, in order: J gene, clone size, V gene, D gene, CDR3 DNA, CDR3 protein. D genes are given only for firm matches. Clone size appears in some rows only: once, few, many, or a class for an expanded clone.

>TRBJ1-5|many|TRBV12-3/TRBV12-4|-
TGTGCCAGCAGTTTAGACAGACAGTATAGCAATCAGCCCCAGCATTTT
CASSLDRQYSNQPQHF
>TRBJ2-7|-|TRBV20-1|-
TGCAGTGCTAGCCGTCGGCGGGGAGGCGACGAGCAGTACTTC
CSASRRRGGDEQYF
>TRBJ1-1|many|TRBV10-2|-
TGCGCCAGCAGTGAGTCATCCTTTACATTGAACACTGAAGCTTTCTTT
CASSESSFTLNTEAFF
>TRBJ2-2|many|TRBV12-3/TRBV12-4|TRBD1
TGTGCCAGCAGCCAGGGGGTAGCCGGGGAGCTGTTTTTT
CASSQGVAGELFF
>TRBJ2-3|-|TRBV10-3|-
TGTGCCATCAAATTGGGGGCCGGGGGTACAGATACGCAGTATTTT
CAIKLGAGGTDTQYF
>TRBJ1-2|-|TRBV6-6|-
TGTGCCAGCAGTTACTCGATGGGCCTCTATGGCTACACCTTC
CASSYSMGLYGYTF
>TRBJ2-1|few|TRBV5-6|-
TGTGCCAGCAGCTTGTCGGGCCGTTTACAGGGCCACTCCTACAATGAGCAGTTCTTC
CASSLSGRLQGHSYNEQFF
>TRBJ2-2|few|TRBV7-8|TRBD2
TGTGCCAGCACATCTAGCGGGAGGGCCGCCGGGGAGCTGTTTTTT
CASTSSGRAAGELFF
>TRBJ2-1|many|TRBV11-2|TRBD2
TGTGCCAGCAGCTCGCGGACTAGCGGGATCTACAATGAGCAGTTCTTC
CASSSRTSGIYNEQFF
>TRBJ1-5|-|TRBV30|-
TGTGCCTGGAGTGTGAGTCCTAGCAATCAGCCCCAGCATTTT
CAWSVSPSNQPQHF
>TRBJ1-1|many|TRBV20-1|-
TGCAGTGCTAGTGACGGGGCTGAAGCTTTCTTT
CSASDGAEAFF
>TRBJ2-1|few|TRBV7-3|TRBD2
TGTGCCAGCAGCCGAGCGGGAGTGGATGAGCAGTTCTTC
CASSRAGVDEQFF
>TRBJ2-5|many|TRBV2|TRBD2
TGTGCCAGCAGTATGACTAGCGGGATGGCGACCCAGTACTTC
CASSMTSGMATQYF
>TRBJ2-7|-|TRBV6-2/TRBV6-3|-
TGTGCCAGCAGTTACGGAGGAACCCTCTCCTACGAGCAGTACTTC
CASSYGGTLSYEQYF
>TRBJ2-7|-|TRBV4-3|-
TGCGCCAGCAGCCAAGAAGGCACCGTCCCCTACGAGCAGTACTTC
CASSQEGTVPYEQYF
>TRBJ2-7|few|TRBV7-2|-
TGTGCCAGCAGCTTAAGTGGCCGGGGCCTCGAGCAGTACTTC
CASSLSGRGLEQYF
>TRBJ2-6|few|TRBV5-1|-
TGCGCCAGCATTGAGTACTCTGGGGCCAACGTCCTGACTTTC
CASIEYSGANVLTF
>TRBJ2-2|few|TRBV19|TRBD2
TGTGCCAGTAGTACGACCATAGCGGGAGGAGTGAACACCGGGGAGCTGTTTTTT
CASSTTIAGGVNTGELFF
>TRBJ2-7|-|TRBV5-1|TRBD2
TGCGCCAGCAGCACGGGACTAGGTGCGAACTCCTACGAGCAGTACTTC
CASSTGLGANSYEQYF
>TRBJ2-2|-|TRBV27|TRBD1
TGTGCCAGCAGCAAGACAGGGAACCCCGGGGAGCTGTTTTTT
CASSKTGNPGELFF
>TRBJ1-2|-|TRBV12-3/TRBV12-4|-
TGTGCCAGCAGTTTAGGAGGGGGGACCTATGGCTACACCTTC
CASSLGGGTYGYTF
>TRBJ2-3|-|TRBV7-9|TRBD2
TGTGCCAGCAGCTTAGCGAAAGCTAGCGGGAGCTCAGATACGCAGTATTTT
CASSLAKASGSSDTQYF
>TRBJ2-1|few|TRBV18|TRBD2
TGTGCCAGCTCACCATTGGTGCGGGAGGGTAATGAGCAGTTCTTC
CASSPLVREGNEQFF
>TRBJ2-7|-|TRBV6-1|TRBD2
TGTGCCAGCTCCCAGCGGGAGCGTAACGAGCAGTACTTC
CASSQRERNEQYF
>TRBJ2-5|few|TRBV5-1|-
TGCGCCAGCAGCTTGACCCCGACAGGAACGGTGGAGACCCAGTACTTC
CASSLTPTGTVETQYF
>TRBJ2-6|many|TRBV28|TRBD1
TGTGCCAGCAGCCCCGGGACAGGGCTACGTGGGGCCAACGTCCTGACTTTC
CASSPGTGLRGANVLTF
>TRBJ2-1|few|TRBV12-3/TRBV12-4|-
TGTGCCAGCAGTTGGGGGGCGTACGAGCAGTTCTTC
CASSWGAYEQFF
>TRBJ2-7|-|TRBV12-3/TRBV12-4|-
TGTGCCAGCAAGACAGGCACTAGCTACGAGCAGTACTTC
CASKTGTSYEQYF
>TRBJ2-3|many|TRBV28|-
TGTGCCAGCAGTCATGGGCCCTCGGAGTACCCCACAGATACGCAGTATTTT
CASSHGPSEYPTDTQYF
>TRBJ1-2|many|TRBV11-1|-
TGTGCCAGCAGCACCCACAGGAACGGCTACACCTTC
CASSTHRNGYTF
>TRBJ2-1|-|TRBV18|TRBD2
TGTGCCAGCTCACCACCGCGGGAGCCCCCCTACAATGAGCAGTTCTTC
CASSPPREPPYNEQFF
>TRBJ2-4|few|TRBV7-2|TRBD1
TGTGCCAGCAGCGTAGGACAGGGGCCGAAAAACATTCAGTACTTC
CASSVGQGPKNIQYF
>TRBJ1-2|many|TRBV3-1|-
TGTGCCAGCAGCCAAGATCGAGCAGGGCTTAACTATGGCTACACCTTC
CASSQDRAGLNYGYTF
>TRBJ1-4|-|TRBV30|-
TGTGCCTGGAGTGAAATCGGGGGCTTGGATGAAAAACTGTTTTTT
CAWSEIGGLDEKLFF
>TRBJ1-2|few|TRBV6-1|TRBD1
TGTGCCAGCAGAGCTACAGGGGGTAACTATGGCTACACCTTC
CASRATGGNYGYTF
>TRBJ1-5|-|TRBV6-1|TRBD1
TGTGCCAGTCAGGGGGCGCACAATCAGCCCCAGCATTTT
CASQGAHNQPQHF
>TRBJ2-1|many|TRBV11-2|TRBD2
TGTGCCAGCAGCGACCTATGGACTAGCGTTTACAATGAGCAGTTCTTC
CASSDLWTSVYNEQFF